The 26 T cell receptor beta chains given below trace back to one sample, sequenced in a study of blood T cell repertoires in COVID-19. TCRdb keeps only in-frame clones here, not all; method: immunoSEQ multiplex PCR. In the table there are about 42,000 clones, roughly 90% of which are singletons. Sequencing was done on a sample of peripheral blood. These receptors all stem from a man aged 50-60 years with active COVID-19.

The chain joins TRBV7-2 to TRBJ2-1; TRBD2 agrees at 10 bases. The ends lost 7 bases at V and 0 bases at J; junction bases unmatched: 3. This CDR3 has 15 residues. The germline CDR1 and CDR2 sequences are SGHTA and FQGNSA. This chain's CDR3 is CASIPSGGSYNEQFF. DNA of the CDR3: TGTGCCAGCATCCCTAGCGGGGGCTCCTACAATGAGCAGTTCTTC.

J is TRBJ1-5 and V is TRBV7-2; D is perhaps TRBD1 (6 bases). CDR1 is SGHTA and CDR2 is FQGNSA in the germline V gene. The CDR3 consists of 15 residues. The V gene lost 0 bases and the J gene lost 1 base, with 7 bases spanning the gap. For the CDR3, the DNA is TGTGCCAGCAGCTTAGCCCAGGGGAGCAATCAGCCCCAGCATTTT. Its protein product is CASSLAQGSNQPQHF.

This chain joins TRBV7-3 and TRBJ2-3; 9 nucleotides align to TRBD2. Germline V gene sequence: CDR1 SGHTA, CDR2 FQGTGA. CDR3 size: 13 residues. V trimming: 4 bases; J trimming: 8 bases; junction bases outside the gene matches: 4. The CDR3 DNA follows: TGTGCCAGCAGCTCCAAGACTAGCGGTACGCAGTATTTT. Translated, it gives CASSSKTSGTQYF.

This sequence joins TRBV3-1 (or the pseudogene TRBV3-2) and TRBJ2-2; TRBD1 might be the D (5 bases). Trimming removed 4 bases at V and 4 bases at J, with 13 bases between. The length of the CDR3 is 15 residues. CDR1 is LGHDT and CDR2 is YNNKEL in the germline V gene (reference sequence). The CDR3 DNA sequence: TGTGCCAGCAGCCCAGGGTTTTTGGGCACCGGGGAGCTGTTTTTT. Residues: CASSPGFLGTGELFF.

The chain has TRBV3-1 (or the pseudogene TRBV3-2) and TRBJ1-2; tentative D call: TRBD1 (5 bases). The germline V gene has CDR1 LGHDT and CDR2 YNNKEL (reference sequence). Trimming left V 0 bases short and J 5 bases short, with 10 bases between. The CDR3 has 14 residues. CDR3 nucleotides: TGTGCCAGCAGCCAAGATGGGGGGAGTTATGGCTACACCTTC. Translation gives CASSQDGGSYGYTF.

This chain joins TRBV6-1 and TRBJ2-7; 7 bases line up with TRBD2. V was pared by 3 bases and J by 1 base, with 3 bases of the junction left unmatched. The CDR3 extends over 14 amino acids. In germline, CDR1 is MNHNS, CDR2 SASEGT. CDR3 coding DNA: TGTGCCAGCAGTGACCCTAGCGGTTCCTACGAGCAGTACTTC. It specifies CASSDPSGSYEQYF.

The DNA for the CDR3 is TGTGCCAGCAGCTTAGTGTCTGCCGGGAAGGGGGCCCAAGAGACCCAGTACTTC. Its protein product is CASSLVSAGKGAQETQYF. The gene calls are TRBV7-2 and TRBJ2-5; 7 nucleotides align to TRBD1. CDR3 length equals 18 residues. CDR1 SGHTA and CDR2 FQGNSA come from the germline V gene. V was clipped by 1 base and J by 1 base; unmatched bases: 12.

The chain joins TRBV7-9 to TRBJ2-2; TRBD2 matches 8 bases. Germline trimming cut 1 base from V and 6 bases from J; bases unmatched to any gene: 1. The CDR3 covers 14 residues. Per germline, CDR1 SEHNR and CDR2 FQNEAQ (reference sequence). The CDR3 DNA sequence: TGTGCCAGCAGCTTAGGTAGCGGGGCCGGGGAGCTGTTTTTT. Protein: CASSLGSGAGELFF.

The chain joins TRBV11-2 to TRBJ2-2, with 8 bases that match TRBD2. CDR3 length: 13 amino acids. The V gene end was trimmed by 5 bases and the J gene end by 7 bases; junction bases not matched to a gene: 3. In germline, CDR1 is SGHAT, CDR2 FQNNGV. DNA of the CDR3: TGTGCCAGCAGCCCCGGGACTAGCGGGGAGCTGTTTTTT. Encoded protein: CASSPGTSGELFF.

The V call is TRBV5-1, the J call TRBJ2-1; D perhaps matches TRBD2 (6 bases). Per the germline V gene, CDR1 is SGHRS and CDR2 is YFSETQ. V dropped 2 bases and J dropped 1 base, with 7 bases sitting between them. This CDR3 has 14 residues. CDR3 nucleotides: TGCGCCAGCAGCTTTAGCGGTTCCTACAATGAGCAGTTCTTC. Its translation: CASSFSGSYNEQFF.

The chain employs TRBV7-8 and TRBJ2-7; a weak D match, TRBD2 (5 bases). Trimming removed 8 bases at V and 4 bases at J, with 12 bases between. The CDR3 totals 12 residues. Germline CDR1 reads SGHVS; CDR2 reads FQNEAQ. CDR3: CASEGRGYEQYF. The CDR3 DNA reads TGTGCCAGCGAGGGTAGAGGGTACGAGCAGTACTTC.

V and J are TRBV6-5 and TRBJ2-4; TRBD1 might be the D (5 bases). CDR3 length: 14 amino acids. V was shortened by 6 bases and J by 1 base, with 10 bases between the two germline ends. Germline V gene sequence: CDR1 MNHEY, CDR2 SVGAGI. The CDR3 region is CASRGAGAKNIQYF. As DNA, the CDR3 is TGTGCCAGCAGAGGGGCTGGGGCCAAAAACATTCAGTACTTC.

J is TRBJ1-2 and V is TRBV5-1; maybe TRBD1 (6 bases). Germline values: CDR1 SGHRS, CDR2 YFSETQ. Trimming left V 3 bases short and J 6 bases short, with 15 bases between. This CDR3 region has 14 residues. The CDR3 is CASSSGHTGNGYTF. The CDR3 region has the DNA TGCGCCAGCAGCTCGGGACATACAGGGAATGGCTACACCTTC. Complete variable domain (other parts from reference TRBV5-1 and TRBJ1-2): KAGVTQTPRYLIKTRGQQVTLSCSPISGHRSVSWYQQTPGQGLQFLFEYFSETQRNKGNFPGRFSGRQFSNSRSEMNVSTLELGDSALYLCASSSGHTGNGYTFGSGTRLTVV.

The chain combines TRBV7-9 with TRBJ1-2; D may be TRBD1 (5 bases). Per germline, CDR1 SEHNR and CDR2 FQNEAQ (reference sequence). The CDR3 runs to 12 residues. V dropped 5 bases and J dropped 4 bases, with 8 bases sitting between them. Here the CDR3 DNA reads TGTGCCAGCAGCATGGGGGGCTATGGCTACACCTTC. Protein sequence: CASSMGGYGYTF.

This clone has a handful of counts. The gene calls are TRBV9 and TRBJ2-7, with a weak D call TRBD1 (5 bases). Trimming took off 0 bases at V and 5 bases at J, with 12 bases between the two ends. Germline CDR1 is SGDLS and CDR2 is YYNGEE. The CDR3 contains 14 residues. In DNA form, the CDR3 reads TGTGCCAGCAGCGTAGCGAGCCGGACAAACGAGCAGTACTTC. This sequence encodes CASSVASRTNEQYF.

The J gene is TRBJ1-1, the V gene TRBV27; 7 bases align to TRBD1. CDR1 and CDR2 from the germline V gene are MNHEY and SMNVEV (reference sequence). The J segment lost 0 bases and the V segment lost 7 bases, leaving 5 bases of the junction unmatched. The length of the CDR3 is 14 residues. The DNA of the CDR3 is TGTGCCAGCAACTCACAGGGGATGAACACTGAAGCTTTCTTT. It translates to CASNSQGMNTEAFF.

The chain has TRBV18 and TRBJ1-1; the D gene is possibly TRBD1 (5 bases). This CDR3 has 15 residues. Trimming took 2 bases from V and 1 from J, leaving 11 bases between them. Per the germline V gene, CDR1 is KGHSH and CDR2 is LQKENI. The CDR3 protein is CASSPSQVTNTEAFF. The CDR3 DNA is TGTGCCAGCTCACCATCACAGGTAACGAACACTGAAGCTTTCTTT.

The chain carries TRBV14 and TRBJ1-2; 8 nucleotides agree with TRBD1. Germline CDR1 SGHDN, CDR2 FVKESK. The junction had 4 bases not matched to a gene; V was cut back by 2 bases and J by 8 bases. CDR3 size: 13 residues. CDR3 residues: CASSQRTGSGYTF. CDR3 bases: TGTGCCAGCAGCCAACGGACAGGGAGCGGCTACACCTTC.

The chain combines TRBV5-1 with TRBJ1-1, with D tentatively TRBD1 (6 bases). Per germline, CDR1 SGHRS and CDR2 YFSETQ. This CDR3 is 15 amino acids long. Trimming cost V 1 base and J 4 bases, with 14 bases left between them. CDR3 bases: TGCGCCAGCAGCTTGATGTCAGGGGCGAGCACTGAAGCTTTCTTT. Its protein is CASSLMSGASTEAFF.

The V call is TRBV5-5, the J call TRBJ2-2; D remains unclear. Germline CDR1 SGHKS, CDR2 YYEKEE (reference sequence). V shed 6 bases and J shed 7 bases, with 13 bases lying between them. CDR3 size: 13 residues. The DNA for the CDR3 is TGTGCCAGCAACTCAATTTCGATCGGGGAGCTGTTTTTT. Protein: CASNSISIGELFF.

CDR3 in DNA: TGTGCCAGCAGCCCAAAACCTCAAAGATTATCGGGAGGACGCTACACCTTC. Protein product: CASSPKPQRLSGGRYTF. The chain combines TRBV4-2 with TRBJ1-2; D gene uncertain. The germline CDR1 and CDR2 sequences are LGHNA and YNFKEQ. CDR3 length: 17 residues. Trimming took off 4 bases at V and 9 bases at J, with 27 bases between the two ends.

V gene TRBV11-2 combines with J gene TRBJ1-2, with TRBD1 as a possible D gene (5 bases). Germline V lookup: CDR1 SGHAT, CDR2 FQNNGV. This CDR3 region has 13 residues. V shed 5 bases and J shed 6 bases, with 13 bases lying between them. In nucleotides, the CDR3 is TGTGCCAGCAGCGCAACGACAGATCATGGCTACACCTTC. Translating gives CASSATTDHGYTF.

This chain uses TRBV19 with TRBJ2-5; D uncertain. The germline CDR1 and CDR2 sequences are LNHDA and SQIVND (reference sequence). V was cut by 5 bases and J by 8 bases, with 9 bases left in between. CDR3 length: 11 amino acids. The DNA for the CDR3 is TGTGCCAGTAGTGCCCGAGCAACCCAGTACTTC. As protein: CASSARATQYF.

The chain links TRBV12-3 or TRBV12-4 to TRBJ1-2, with D possibly TRBD1 on 5 matching bases. The CDR3 is made up of 13 amino acids. V was cut by 1 base and J by 6 bases, with 9 bases left in between. The CDR3 region is CASSLGIGDGYTF. In DNA, the CDR3 is TGTGCCAGCAGTTTAGGAATAGGGGATGGCTACACCTTC.

The chain couples TRBV12-3 or TRBV12-4 to TRBJ1-2, with D uncertain. CDR3 length: 11 residues. Trimming took off 3 bases at V and 8 bases at J, with 7 bases between the two ends. CDR3 amino acids: CASSLSGGYTF. For the CDR3, the DNA is TGTGCCAGCAGTTTGTCCGGGGGCTACACCTTC.

This rearrangement joins TRBV23-1 to TRBJ2-5; D unclear. TRBV23-1 is marked as an open reading frame, function uncertain. The V end lost 0 bases, the J end lost 6 bases, and 20 bases lay between the germline ends. The CDR3 spans 17 residues. The CDR3 loop reads CASSQSLIQHTRQTQYF. CDR3 in DNA: TGCGCCAGCAGTCAATCGCTGATACAGCATACCCGGCAGACCCAGTACTTC.